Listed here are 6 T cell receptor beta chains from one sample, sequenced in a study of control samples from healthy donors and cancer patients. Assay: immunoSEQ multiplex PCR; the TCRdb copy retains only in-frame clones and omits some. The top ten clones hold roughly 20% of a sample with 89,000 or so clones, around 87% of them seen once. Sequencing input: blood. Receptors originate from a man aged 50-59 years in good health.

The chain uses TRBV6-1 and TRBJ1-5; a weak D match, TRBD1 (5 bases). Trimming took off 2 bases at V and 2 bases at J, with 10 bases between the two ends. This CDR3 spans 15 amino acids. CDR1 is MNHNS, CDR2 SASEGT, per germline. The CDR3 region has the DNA TGTGCCAGCAGTGAACAGGGACGTGGCAATCAGCCCCAGCATTTT. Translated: CASSEQGRGNQPQHF.

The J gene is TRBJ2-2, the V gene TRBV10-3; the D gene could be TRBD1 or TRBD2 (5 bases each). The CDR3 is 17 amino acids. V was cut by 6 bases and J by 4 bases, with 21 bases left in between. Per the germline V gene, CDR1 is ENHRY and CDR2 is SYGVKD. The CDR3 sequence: CAIRGELGLIGTGELFF. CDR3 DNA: TGTGCCATCAGGGGGGAGCTCGGGCTGATTGGCACCGGGGAGCTGTTTTTT.

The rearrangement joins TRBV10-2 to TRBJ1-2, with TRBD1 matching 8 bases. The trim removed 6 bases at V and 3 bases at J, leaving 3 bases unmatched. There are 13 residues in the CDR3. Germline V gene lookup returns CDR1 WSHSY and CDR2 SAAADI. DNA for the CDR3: TGCGCCAGCAGCCAGGGGGCGGACTATGGCTACACCTTC. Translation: CASSQGADYGYTF.

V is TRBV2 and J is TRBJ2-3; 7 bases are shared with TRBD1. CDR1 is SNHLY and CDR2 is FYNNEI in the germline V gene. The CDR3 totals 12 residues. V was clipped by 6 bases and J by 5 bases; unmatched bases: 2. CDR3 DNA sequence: TGTGCCAGCAGCCCAGGGGGAGATACGCAGTATTTT. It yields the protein CASSPGGDTQYF.

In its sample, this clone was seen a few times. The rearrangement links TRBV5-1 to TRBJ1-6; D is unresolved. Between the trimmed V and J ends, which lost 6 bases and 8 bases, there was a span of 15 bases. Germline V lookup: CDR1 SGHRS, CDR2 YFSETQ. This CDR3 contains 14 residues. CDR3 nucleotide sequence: TGCGCCAGCACAACCAACCGGCCGGATTCACCCCTCCACTTT. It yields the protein CASTTNRPDSPLHF.

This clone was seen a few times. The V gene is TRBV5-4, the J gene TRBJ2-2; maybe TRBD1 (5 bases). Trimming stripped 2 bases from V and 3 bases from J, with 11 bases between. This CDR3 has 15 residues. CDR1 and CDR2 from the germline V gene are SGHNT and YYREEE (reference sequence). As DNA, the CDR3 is TGTGCCAGCAGCTTCTCAGGGATCTACACCGGGGAGCTGTTTTTT. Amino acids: CASSFSGIYTGELFF.